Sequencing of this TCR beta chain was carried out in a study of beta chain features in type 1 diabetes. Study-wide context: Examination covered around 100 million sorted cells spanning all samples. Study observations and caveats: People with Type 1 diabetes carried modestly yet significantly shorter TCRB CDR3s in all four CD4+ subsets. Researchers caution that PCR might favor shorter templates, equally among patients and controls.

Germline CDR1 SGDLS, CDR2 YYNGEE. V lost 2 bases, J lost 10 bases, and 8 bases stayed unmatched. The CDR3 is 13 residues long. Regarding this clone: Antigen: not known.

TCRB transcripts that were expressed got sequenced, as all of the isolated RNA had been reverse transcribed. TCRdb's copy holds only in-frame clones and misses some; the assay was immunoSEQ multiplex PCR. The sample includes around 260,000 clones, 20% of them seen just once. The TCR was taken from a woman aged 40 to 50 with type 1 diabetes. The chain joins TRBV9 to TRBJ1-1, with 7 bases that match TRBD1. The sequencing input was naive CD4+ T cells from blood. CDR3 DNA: TGTGCCAGCAGCGTCGACCCAGGGGGAGTAGCTTTCTTT. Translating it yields CASSVDPGGVAFF.